The entry below describes one T cell receptor (beta chain). The antigen remains unidentified. The sample belongs to a study of CD8 T cells in ankylosing spondylitis. Study observations and caveats: The clones that were linked to disease were reported to be significantly enriched in matched synovial fluid samples from ankylosing spondylitis patients.

5'-RACE, quantitative and with molecular barcodes, yielded the TCR beta libraries. Each CDR3 protein gets one entry after TCRdb re-called the 5' RACE reads with MiXCR. Of some 200,000 distinct CDR3 sequences detected, 25% to 30% appear once; the ten largest clones hold roughly 6.7%. The receptor was derived from a male donor with ankylosing spondylitis or in good health (not recorded which). Sequencing was performed on blood, either unsorted or a sorted T cell fraction (not recorded which).

CDR3 sequence: CASSQDGADSPLHF. The CDR3 DNA reads TGTGCCAGCAGCCAAGATGGGGCAGATTCACCCCTCCACTTT. The J gene is TRBJ1-6, the V gene TRBV4-2; tentative D call: TRBD1 (5 bases). The ends were cut back, 0 bases at V and 8 bases at J, with 8 bases in the middle. Germline V gene data show CDR1 as LGHNA and CDR2 as YNFKEQ. CDR3 size: 14 residues.